This entry features one T cell receptor (beta chain) sequence. This sample is drawn from a study of cytomegalovirus exposure and HLA in healthy donors. CDR1 is SGHRS, CDR2 YFSETQ, per germline. The CDR3 length is 14 residues. With 0 bases removed from V and 8 bases from J, the gap between germline ends came to 12 bases. Use of 60 Vbeta and 13 Jbeta primers characterized the PCR. Repertoires were generated with immunoSEQ multiplex PCR, while TCRdb's copy carries only in-frame clones and drops some. The top ten hold around 6.1% of the sample, which has roughly 97,000 clones, nearly 80% seen once. This TCR came from a man aged 55 to 70 in good health and CMV-seropositive. The source material was PBMCs. V gene TRBV5-1 combines with J gene TRBJ2-4; D perhaps matches TRBD2 (5 bases). For the CDR3, the DNA is TGCGCCAGCAGCTTGGGCGGGCCGATGGACATTCAGTACTTC. Amino acids: CASSLGGPMDIQYF.